The next 21 T cell receptor beta chains were all read from a single sample in a study of spatial heterogeneity in lung cancer (dated by TCRdb to the late 2010s). This sample's time point label indicates: sample taken at primary tumor resection. For TCR sequencing, whole RNA was extracted from tumor and nontumor lung tissue, or from cryopreserved PBMC samples, and no cell sorting was done. Libraries were made using 5' RACE. The instrument given in TCRdb is NextSeq 500. Using fastp trimming at Q25 and MiXCR clonotype assembly, TCRdb reanalyzed the public sequencing data and kept in-frame beta chains. Rows matching on CDR3 protein sequence are summarized as one entry with the most common DNA and genes. Across this sample there are a few thousand distinct CDR3 sequences, with approximately 8.9% seen only once. 50% to 70% of the sample is in the top ten clones. The source material was PBMCs, sampled at surgery. These receptor sequences come from a female donor with early-stage non-small cell lung cancer.

There are a few counts of this clonotype. One end of the junction is discordant with germline, which a read error may explain. The chain uses TRBV29-1 and TRBJ2-2; D may be TRBD2 (6 bases). Germline CDR1 is SQVTM and CDR2 is ANQGSEA. The CDR3 sequence is 14 residues long. The CDR3 DNA follows: TGCAGCGTGCGGAAACAGGACTACACCGGGGAGCCGTTTTTT. Protein sequence: CSVRKQDYTGEPFF.

A remark on this clonotype: A much larger clone lies one base from this, so it may be a read error. The V and J genes are TRBV20-1 and TRBJ1-2; D gene unclear. CDR1 DFQATT and CDR2 SNEGSKA come from the germline V gene (reference sequence). The CDR3 covers 10 residues. CDR3 residues: CGAREVGYTF. CDR3 nucleotides: TGCGGTGCTAGAGAAGTAGGCTACACCTTC.

The rearrangement joins TRBV19 to TRBJ2-1, with 9 bases lining up with TRBD2. The CDR3 sequence is 15 residues long. Germline CDR1 is LNHDA and CDR2 is SQIVND (reference sequence). With V trimmed by 4 bases and J by 9 bases, 10 bases remained unmatched. The CDR3 region has the DNA TGTGCCAGTAGTAGTAGCGGGGGACCTTATGTTGAGCAGTTCTTC. Protein sequence: CASSSSGGPYVEQFF.

This clonotype has a handful of counts. This rearrangement joins TRBV25-1 to TRBJ1-3; 10 bases match TRBD1. This CDR3 region has 21 residues. CDR1 MGHDK and CDR2 SYGVNS come from the germline V gene. The V and J ends lost 4 bases and 0 bases, in that order; junction bases with no gene match: 18. DNA for the CDR3: TGTGCCAGCAGTGCAAGATTCATGGTATCCGGGACAGGGGACTCTGGAAACACCATATATTTT. Amino acid sequence: CASSARFMVSGTGDSGNTIYF. Drawing the rest from reference TRBV25-1 and TRBJ1-3, the complete variable domain is EADIYQTPRYLVIGTGKKITLECSQTMGHDKMYWYQQDPGMELHLIHYSYGVNSTEKGDLSSESTVSRIRTEHFPLTLESARPSHTSQYLCASSARFMVSGTGDSGNTIYFGEGSWLTVV.

This clonotype was seen at least ten times. The V call is TRBV7-9, the J call TRBJ2-5; tentatively, D is TRBD1 (5 bases). This CDR3 comprises 14 residues. Germline lookup yields CDR1 SEHNR and CDR2 FQNEAQ (reference sequence). V lost 0 bases, J lost 3 bases, and 8 bases lay in between. DNA for the CDR3: TGTGCCAGCAGCTTAGCGCTCAGGGAAGAGACCCAGTACTTC. Translating it yields CASSLALREETQYF.

This clonotype qualifies as medium-sized. The chain has TRBV19 and TRBJ2-1; D possibly corresponds to TRBD2 (5 bases). V was pared by 2 bases and J by 5 bases, with 13 bases between. This CDR3 spans 15 amino acids. Germline CDR1 LNHDA, CDR2 SQIVND (reference sequence). Here the CDR3 DNA reads TGTGCCAGTAGTATAAGCCAGCGGAACCACAATGAGCAGTTCTTC. Residues: CASSISQRNHNEQFF.

The chain is built from TRBV4-1 and TRBJ2-4, with 7 nucleotides matching TRBD2. This CDR3 is 16 amino acids long. J was trimmed by 2 bases and V by 5 bases; bases with no gene match: 9. Germline V gives CDR1 MGHRA, CDR2 YSYEKL. The CDR3 spells CASSFPQGGTKNIQYF. CDR3 coding DNA: TGCGCCAGCAGCTTCCCGCAGGGAGGGACCAAAAACATTCAGTACTTC.

This clonotype qualifies as medium-sized. The chain couples TRBV6-2 or TRBV6-3 to TRBJ2-7, with D unclear. The germline CDR1 and CDR2 sequences are MNHEY and SVGEGT. The V end was cut by 8 bases, the J end by 4 bases, with 9 bases between. There are 11 residues in the CDR3. CDR3 protein: CASAVSYEQYF. CDR3 in DNA: TGTGCCAGCGCTGTGTCGTACGAGCAGTACTTC.

This clonotype has at least ten counts. CDR3 amino acids: CASSAGTPFNEQFF. CDR3 sequence (DNA): TGTGCCAGCAGCGCAGGGACCCCTTTCAATGAGCAGTTCTTC. The chain combines TRBV12-3 or TRBV12-4 with TRBJ2-1, with D perhaps given as TRBD1 or TRBD2 (5 bases each). The CDR3 contains 14 residues. The ends were cut back, 6 bases at V and 6 bases at J, with 15 bases in the middle.

In its sample, this clonotype is medium-sized. CDR3 nucleotide sequence: TGTGCCAGCAGTATGACAGGGAGCAATGAGCAGTTCTTC. Its translation is CASSMTGSNEQFF. This chain joins TRBV6-5 and TRBJ2-1; the match to TRBD1 covers 7 bases. The J segment lost 6 bases and the V segment lost 5 bases, leaving 4 bases of the junction unmatched. CDR3 length equals 13 residues. CDR1 and CDR2 (germline): MNHEY, SVGAGI.

Within the sample, this clonotype is medium-sized. The rearrangement uses TRBV10-2 and TRBJ2-1; D gene ambiguous. Germline V gene lookup returns CDR1 WSHSY and CDR2 SAAADI. The CDR3 has 15 residues. Trimming pared 4 bases from V and 1 base from J, leaving 11 bases between. Here the CDR3 DNA reads TGCGCCAGCAGTGTGGGGTCACCATCCTACAATGAGCAGTTCTTC. Encoded protein: CASSVGSPSYNEQFF.

This clonotype counts as medium-sized. The gene calls are TRBV5-4 and TRBJ2-2, with D perhaps matching TRBD1 (5 bases). Germline-derived CDR1 and CDR2 are SGHNT and YYREEE (reference sequence). Trimming removed 4 bases at V and 1 base at J, with 8 bases between. The CDR3 consists of 14 residues. CDR3 DNA sequence: TGTGCCAGCAGCAACACAGGGAACACCGGGGAGCTGTTTTTT. It translates to CASSNTGNTGELFF. Variable domain in full (rest from reference TRBV5-4 and TRBJ2-2): ETGVTQSPTHLIKTRGQQVTLRCSSQSGHNTVSWYQQALGQGPQFIFQYYREEENGRGNFPPRFSGLQFPNYSSELNVNALELDDSALYLCASSNTGNTGELFFGEGSRLTVL.

This clonotype is labeled as medium-sized. V usage is TRBV19 and J usage is TRBJ2-1, with D maybe TRBD1 (5 bases). The CDR3 spans 12 residues. Germline V gene data show CDR1 as LNHDA and CDR2 as SQIVND (reference sequence). Trimming shortened V by 7 bases and J by 7 bases, and 11 bases separated the two germline ends. The CDR3 spells CASNWGENEQFF. Written as DNA, the CDR3 is TGTGCCAGTAATTGGGGCGAGAATGAGCAGTTCTTC. Complete variable domain (other parts from reference TRBV19 and TRBJ2-1): DGGITQSPKYLFRKEGQNVTLSCEQNLNHDAMYWYRQDPGQGLRLIYYSQIVNDFQKGDIAEGYSVSREKKESFPLTVTSAQKNPTAFYLCASNWGENEQFFGPGTRLTVL.

By its share, this clonotype is medium-sized. The gene calls are TRBV5-1 and TRBJ2-7; D is perhaps TRBD2 (5 bases). Trimming removed 2 bases from V and 5 bases from J, with 14 bases in between. There are 14 residues in the CDR3. Germline V lookup: CDR1 SGHRS, CDR2 YFSETQ. The CDR3 protein is CASSFSGPGNEQYF. CDR3 DNA: TGCGCCAGCAGCTTCTCTGGACCGGGGAACGAGCAGTACTTC. Combining the CDR3 with reference TRBV5-1 and TRBJ2-7 gives the whole variable domain KAGVTQTPRYLIKTRGQQVTLSCSPISGHRSVSWYQQTPGQGLQFLFEYFSETQRNKGNFPGRFSGRQFSNSRSEMNVSTLELGDSALYLCASSFSGPGNEQYFGPGTRLTVT.

By sample share, this clonotype is medium-sized. The chain links TRBV7-3 to TRBJ2-3, with D uncertain. Trimming left V 6 bases short and J 2 bases short, with 12 bases between. This CDR3 is 14 amino acids long. Per germline, CDR1 SGHTA and CDR2 FQGTGA. The CDR3 is CASSIGRITDTQYF. The CDR3 DNA follows: TGTGCCAGCAGTATAGGGCGAATCACAGATACGCAGTATTTT.

Note on this clonotype: Just one base apart from a much larger clone, this may be a read error. This chain uses TRBV7-6 with TRBJ1-1; no reliable D call. From germline, CDR1 is SGHVS and CDR2 FNYEAQ. There are 12 residues in the CDR3. CDR3 region: CVSSSPAAEAFF. The CDR3 DNA reads as TGTGTCAGCAGCTCCCCGGCAGCTGAAGCTTTCTTT.

This clonotype was seen a few times. This chain uses TRBV15 with TRBJ2-7; TRBD1 matches 8 bases. Germline CDR1 and CDR2: LNHNV and YYDKDF (reference sequence). This CDR3 has 12 amino acids. V lost 5 bases and J lost 6; bases outside the gene matches: 3. As DNA, the CDR3 is TGTGCCACCAGCGGACAGGGTCTCGAGCAGTACTTC. This gives the protein CATSGQGLEQYF.

This clonotype has at least ten counts. One end of the junction does not line up with germline, which may come from a read error. V and J are TRBV20-1 and TRBJ2-4; TRBD1 matches at 7 bases. Germline CDR1 is DFQATT and CDR2 is SNEGSKA (reference sequence). The CDR3 is 13 residues long. CDR3 amino acids: CSATEGARNIQYF. The CDR3 bases are TGCAGTGCGACAGAGGGGGCCAGAAACATTCAGTACTTC.

This clonotype was seen ten or more times. V and J are TRBV7-9 and TRBJ2-1; D is possibly TRBD1 or TRBD2 (7 bases each). Germline V gives CDR1 SEHNR, CDR2 FQNEAQ (reference sequence). CDR3 length: 14 amino acids. The ends were cut back, 2 bases at V and 8 bases at J, with 13 bases in the middle. The CDR3 coding sequence is TGTGCCAGCAGCTTAAATGCAGGGGGGGATGAGCAGTTCTTC. It specifies CASSLNAGGDEQFF.

This clonotype was observed many times. This chain joins TRBV6-2 or TRBV6-3 and TRBJ1-5; D is possibly TRBD1 (5 bases). Germline lookup yields CDR1 MNHEY and CDR2 SVGEGT. V was shortened by 2 bases and J by 5 bases, with 22 bases between the two germline ends. The CDR3 spans 18 residues. The CDR3 DNA is TGTGCCAGCAGTTACACGCCTGGGAGGGGCGCGATGCATCAGCCCCAGCATTTT. It yields the protein CASSYTPGRGAMHQPQHF.

The chain is built from TRBV18 and TRBJ2-5; D uncertain. Germline CDR1 reads KGHSH; CDR2 reads LQKENI. CDR3 size: 13 residues. V was shortened by 3 bases and J by 0 bases, with 5 bases between the two germline ends. CDR3 in DNA: TGTGCCAGCTCACCGTCGTACCAAGAGACCCAGTACTTC. Its translation is CASSPSYQETQYF.